This T cell receptor beta chain was sequenced in a study of blood T cell repertoires in COVID-19 (TCRdb year 2020). For the wider study: Collaborator samples came from the United States, Italy and Spain and covered acute and convalescent phases of COVID-19. Samples came from the ongoing ImmuneRACE study (first 160 participants) plus 1,254 subjects from 6 global collaborators. The repertoires were released in a freely available public database meant as a resource for research on the immune response to SARS-CoV-2. Deeply sampled blood TCRbeta repertoires from subjects exposed to, actively infected with, or recovered from COVID-19 were included in the dataset. The material from the prospective study consisted of cDNA or gDNA derived from T cells, B-cell-depleted T cells, or PBMCs. Sample metadata almost always included a de-identified subject ID, COVID-19 status, age in years and sex. Where available, HLA class I and class II types were obtained from metadata supplied by the sample provider rather than from assay-based typing. What the work shows at the level of the full study, not this receptor alone: How much clinical and demographic metadata was included differed by source and by participant, and the metadata was provided uncurated.

Measured from the cysteine to the phenylalanine, the CDR3 is 13 residues long. Left in the record is the CDR3 DNA by itself, 39 bases read in frame from the first base. CDR1 and CDR2 are read off the germline V gene as MRHNA and SNTAGT. The junction carries 5 bases between V and J, which are trimmed by 2 bases and 4 bases respectively. This clone is a singleton in its sample. Its antigen specificity is not known. Qualities for individual bases were not recorded, and no much larger clone is one base off. TCRbeta CDR3 regions were amplified from genomic DNA by means of the immunoSEQ Assay, a bias-controlled multiplex PCR. In the source study's methods: The number of nucleated cells in each sample was estimated from the amplification of reference gene primers within the assay. To quantify the absolute abundance of each unique TCRbeta CDR3 rearrangement, sequence reads were collapsed and filtered. For each sample, productive Simpson clonality was calculated by taking the square root of Simpson's diversity index across productive rearrangements. TCRdb limited this immuneACCESS table to in-frame rearrangements with V and J called. A share of clones is missing; checked studies link under half to unresolved V genes, and the rest is unexplained. V, J and clone size were drawn from that table, and D and trimming were deduced from the DNA. The sample table shows just under 9,000 clones, and 80% to 90% are seen once. The ten largest clones take up just over 7% of the sample.

Each collaborating institution followed its own protocols to collect whole blood in K2EDTA tubes. For TCRbeta analysis, collaborators shipped samples as frozen whole blood, isolated PBMCs, or DNA extracted from either of those sample types. The sequence links TRBV6-4 to TRBJ2-2; perhaps TRBD2 is the D gene, with 5 bases matching. Sequencing was done on a sample of peripheral blood. The origin of this receptor is a human donor with active COVID-19. The donor label of this sample is uncertain. The CDR3 reads CASSDTSTGELFF. The sequence in DNA is TGTGCCAGCAGTGACACTAGCACCGGGGAGCTGTTTTTT.